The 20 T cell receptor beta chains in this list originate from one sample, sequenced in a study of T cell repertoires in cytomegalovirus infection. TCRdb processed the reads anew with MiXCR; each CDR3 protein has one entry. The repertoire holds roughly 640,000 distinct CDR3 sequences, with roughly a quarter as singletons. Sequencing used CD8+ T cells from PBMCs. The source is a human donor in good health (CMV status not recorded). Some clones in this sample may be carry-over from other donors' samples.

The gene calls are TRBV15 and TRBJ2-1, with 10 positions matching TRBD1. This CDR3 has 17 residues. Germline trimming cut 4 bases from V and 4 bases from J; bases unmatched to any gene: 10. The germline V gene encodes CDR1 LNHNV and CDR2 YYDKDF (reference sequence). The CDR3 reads CATSTYGTGVIYNEQFF. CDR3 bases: TGTGCCACCAGCACCTACGGGACAGGGGTTATTTACAATGAGCAGTTCTTC.

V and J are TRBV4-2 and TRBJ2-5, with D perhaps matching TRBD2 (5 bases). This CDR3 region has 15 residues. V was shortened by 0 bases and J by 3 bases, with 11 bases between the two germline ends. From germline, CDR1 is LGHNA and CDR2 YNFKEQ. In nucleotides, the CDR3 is TGTGCCAGCAGCCAAGATCGGCTCGGGGAAGAGACCCAGTACTTC. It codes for CASSQDRLGEETQYF.

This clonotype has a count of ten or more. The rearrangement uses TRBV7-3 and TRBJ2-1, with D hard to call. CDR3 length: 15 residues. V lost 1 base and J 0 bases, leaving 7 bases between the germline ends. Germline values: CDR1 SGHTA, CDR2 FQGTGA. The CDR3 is CASSLMRNSYNEQFF. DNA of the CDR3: TGTGCCAGCAGCTTAATGCGGAACTCCTACAATGAGCAGTTCTTC.

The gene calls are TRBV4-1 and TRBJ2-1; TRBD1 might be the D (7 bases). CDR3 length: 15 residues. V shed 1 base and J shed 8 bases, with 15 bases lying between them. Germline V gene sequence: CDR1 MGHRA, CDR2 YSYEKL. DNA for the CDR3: TGCGCCAGCAGCCAAGGTTCCAGGGGGGAGGATGAGCAGTTCTTC. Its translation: CASSQGSRGEDEQFF.

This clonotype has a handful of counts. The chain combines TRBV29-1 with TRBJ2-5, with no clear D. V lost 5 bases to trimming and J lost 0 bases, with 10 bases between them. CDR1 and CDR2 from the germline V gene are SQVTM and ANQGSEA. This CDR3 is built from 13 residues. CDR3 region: CSVPVGYQETQYF. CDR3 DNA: TGCAGCGTTCCTGTGGGATACCAAGAGACCCAGTACTTC.

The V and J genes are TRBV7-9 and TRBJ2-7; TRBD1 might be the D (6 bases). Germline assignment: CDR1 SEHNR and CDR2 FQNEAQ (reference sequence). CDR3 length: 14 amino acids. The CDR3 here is CANSSVDNRDEQYV. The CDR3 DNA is TGTGCCAACAGCTCCGTCGACAACAGGGACGAGCAGTACGTC.

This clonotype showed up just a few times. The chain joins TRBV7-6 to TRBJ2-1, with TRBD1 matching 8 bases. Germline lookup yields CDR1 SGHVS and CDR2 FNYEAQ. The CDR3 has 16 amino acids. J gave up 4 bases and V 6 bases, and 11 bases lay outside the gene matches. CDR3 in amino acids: CASRPTDRDLYNEQFF. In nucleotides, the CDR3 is TGTGCCAGCAGGCCCACGGACAGGGACCTATACAATGAGCAGTTCTTC.

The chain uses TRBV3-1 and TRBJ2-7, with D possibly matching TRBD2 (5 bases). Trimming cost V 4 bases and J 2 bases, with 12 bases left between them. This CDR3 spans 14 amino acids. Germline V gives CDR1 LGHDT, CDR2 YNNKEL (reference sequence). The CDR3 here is CASSLSEKTYEQYF. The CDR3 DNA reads TGTGCCAGCAGCCTTAGCGAGAAGACCTACGAGCAGTACTTC.

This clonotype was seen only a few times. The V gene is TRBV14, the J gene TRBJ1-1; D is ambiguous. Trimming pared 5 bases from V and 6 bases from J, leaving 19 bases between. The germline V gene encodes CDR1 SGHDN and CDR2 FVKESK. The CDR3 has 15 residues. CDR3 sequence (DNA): TGTGCCAGCAGCTCCGGGCGCTCGAGGGTACCTGAAGCTTTCTTT. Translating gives CASSSGRSRVPEAFF.

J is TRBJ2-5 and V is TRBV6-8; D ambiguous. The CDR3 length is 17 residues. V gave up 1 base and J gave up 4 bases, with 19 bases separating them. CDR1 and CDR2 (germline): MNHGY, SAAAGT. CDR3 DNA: TGTGCCAGCAGTTACTATCCAGCCCCCGACCTATTAGAGACCCAGTACTTC. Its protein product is CASSYYPAPDLLETQYF.

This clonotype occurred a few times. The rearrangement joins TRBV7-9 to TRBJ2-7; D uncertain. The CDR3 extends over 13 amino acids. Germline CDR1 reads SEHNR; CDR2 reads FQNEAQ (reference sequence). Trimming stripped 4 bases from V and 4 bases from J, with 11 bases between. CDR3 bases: TGTGCCAGCAGCTCAACAGATCCTTACGAGCAGTACGTC. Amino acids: CASSSTDPYEQYV.

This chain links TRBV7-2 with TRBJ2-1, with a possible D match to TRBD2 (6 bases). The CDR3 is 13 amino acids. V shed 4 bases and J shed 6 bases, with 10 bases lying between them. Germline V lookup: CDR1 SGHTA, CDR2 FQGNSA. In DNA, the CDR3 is TGTGCCAGCAGCTCGGGACTGCTCAATGAGCAGTTCTTC. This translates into CASSSGLLNEQFF.

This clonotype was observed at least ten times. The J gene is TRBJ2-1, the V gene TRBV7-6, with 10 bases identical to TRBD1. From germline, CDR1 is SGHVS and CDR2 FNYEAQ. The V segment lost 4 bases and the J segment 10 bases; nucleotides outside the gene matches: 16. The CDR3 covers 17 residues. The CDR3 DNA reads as TGTGCCAGCAGCTACATTTCCGGGACAGGGGAATTGAGCGAGCAGTTCTTC. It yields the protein CASSYISGTGELSEQFF.

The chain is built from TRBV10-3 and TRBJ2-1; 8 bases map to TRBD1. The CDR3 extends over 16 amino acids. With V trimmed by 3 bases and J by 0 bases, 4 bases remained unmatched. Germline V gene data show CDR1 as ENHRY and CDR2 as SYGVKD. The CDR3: CAISETGGSSYNEQFF. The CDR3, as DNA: TGTGCCATCAGTGAAACAGGGGGAAGCTCCTACAATGAGCAGTTCTTC.

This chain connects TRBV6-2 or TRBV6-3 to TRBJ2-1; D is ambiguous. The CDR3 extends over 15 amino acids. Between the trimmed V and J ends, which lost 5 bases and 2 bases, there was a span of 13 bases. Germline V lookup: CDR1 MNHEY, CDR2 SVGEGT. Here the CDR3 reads CASSPDTPPYNEQFF. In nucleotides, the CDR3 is TGTGCCAGCAGTCCTGACACCCCCCCCTACAATGAGCAGTTCTTC.

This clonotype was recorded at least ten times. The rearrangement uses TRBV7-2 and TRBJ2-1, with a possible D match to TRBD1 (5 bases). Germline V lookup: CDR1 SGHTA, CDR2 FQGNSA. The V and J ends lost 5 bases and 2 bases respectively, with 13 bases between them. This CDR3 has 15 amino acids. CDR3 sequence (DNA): TGTGCCAGCAGCCCTCTCAGGGTAACCTACAATGAGCAGTTCTTC. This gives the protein CASSPLRVTYNEQFF. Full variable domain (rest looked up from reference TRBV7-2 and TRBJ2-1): GAGVSQSPSNKVTEKGKDVELRCDPISGHTALYWYRQSLGQGLEFLIYFQGNSAPDKSGLPSDRFSAERTGGSVSTLTIQRTQQEDSAVYLCASSPLRVTYNEQFFGPGTRLTVL.

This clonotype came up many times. CDR3 nucleotides: TGTGCCAGCAGGACCCTCGAGGGGAACACTGAAGCTTTCTTT. This translates into CASRTLEGNTEAFF. The chain couples TRBV12-3 or TRBV12-4 to TRBJ1-1; D is unresolved. The CDR3 loop spans 14 amino acids. V shed 6 bases and J shed 1 base, with 12 bases lying between them.

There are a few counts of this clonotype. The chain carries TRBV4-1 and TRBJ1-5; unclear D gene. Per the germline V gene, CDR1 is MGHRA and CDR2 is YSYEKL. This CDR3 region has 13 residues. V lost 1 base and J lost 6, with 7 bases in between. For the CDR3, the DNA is TGCGCCAGCAGCCAAGCGTTACGTCAGCCCCAGCATTTT. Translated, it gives CASSQALRQPQHF.

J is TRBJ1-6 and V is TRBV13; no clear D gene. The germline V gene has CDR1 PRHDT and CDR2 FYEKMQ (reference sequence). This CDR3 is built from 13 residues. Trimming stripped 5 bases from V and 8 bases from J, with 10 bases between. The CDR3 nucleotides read TGTGCCAGCAGCCAGCTAGGGCATTCACCCCTCCACTTT. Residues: CASSQLGHSPLHF.

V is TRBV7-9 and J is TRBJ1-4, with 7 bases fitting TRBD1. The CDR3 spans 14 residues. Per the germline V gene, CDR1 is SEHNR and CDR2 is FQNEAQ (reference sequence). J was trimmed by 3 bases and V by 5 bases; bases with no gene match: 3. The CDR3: CASSDRVANEKLFF. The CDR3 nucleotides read TGTGCCAGCAGCGACAGGGTTGCTAATGAAAAACTGTTTTTT.